The 32 T cell receptor beta chains below come from one sample, sequenced in a study of OX40 agonist ivuxolimab in advanced cancers. The assay was immunoSEQ multiplex PCR, and TCRdb's table has in-frame clones only and misses some. This sample has approximately 82,000 clones, with roughly 85% found just once. The source material was CD4+ or CD8+ T cells sorted from blood, sampled in a trial of the OX40 agonist ivuxolimab. The receptors come from an adult with an advanced solid tumor such as melanoma, head and neck, liver or kidney cancer.

CDR3 sequence reads: CASSLDTNTEAFF. The CDR3 nucleotides are TGCGCCAGCAGCTTGGACACGAACACTGAAGCTTTCTTT. The rearrangement joins TRBV5-1 to TRBJ1-1; D remains ambiguous. V was shortened by 0 bases and J by 1 base, with 4 bases between the two germline ends. The CDR3 consists of 13 residues. Germline assignment: CDR1 SGHRS and CDR2 YFSETQ.

In nucleotides, the CDR3 is TGTGCCAGCAGCTTAGGGCTAGCGGGGGGAGGGACCCAGTACTTC. Protein product: CASSLGLAGGGTQYF. J is TRBJ2-5 and V is TRBV7-2; 11 nucleotides match TRBD2. The CDR3 spans 15 residues. J was trimmed by 7 bases and V by 1 base; bases with no gene match: 5. Germline loops: CDR1 SGHTA, CDR2 FQGNSA.

This clone was detected only a few times. The chain combines TRBV30 with TRBJ1-2; 8 nucleotides agree with TRBD1. Trimming cost V 1 base and J 8 bases; bases outside gene matches: 6. Germline V CDR1 and CDR2: GTSNPN, SVGIG (reference sequence). CDR3 size: 13 residues. CDR3 loop: CAWSGQGLKGYTF. The CDR3 DNA reads TGTGCCTGGAGTGGACAGGGGCTAAAGGGCTACACCTTC.

The rearrangement uses TRBV7-3 and TRBJ2-3, with D unclear. The CDR3 is 13 residues long. Trimming cost V 6 bases and J 9 bases, with 16 bases left between them. CDR1 is SGHTA and CDR2 is FQGTGA in the germline V gene. The CDR3 region is CASRPPSSETQYF. CDR3 bases: TGTGCCAGCAGACCGCCGTCGAGCGAGACGCAGTATTTT. Full variable domain (remainder filled in from reference TRBV7-3 and TRBJ2-3): GAGVSQTPSNKVTEKGKYVELRCDPISGHTALYWYRQSLGQGPEFLIYFQGTGAADDSGLPNDRFFAVRPEGSVSTLKIQRTERGDSAVYLCASRPPSSETQYFGPGTRLTVL.

The chain has TRBV6-1 and TRBJ2-7; 8 positions match TRBD2. V lost 3 bases, J lost 6 bases, and 7 bases stayed unmatched. CDR1 is MNHNS, CDR2 SASEGT, per germline. This CDR3 comprises 14 residues. CDR3 residues: CASSDLSGTSEQYF. As DNA, the CDR3 is TGTGCCAGCAGTGACCTCTCCGGGACTAGCGAGCAGTACTTC.

The chain recombines TRBV7-2 with TRBJ2-3; either TRBD1 or TRBD2 may fit D (6 bases each). Trimming shortened V by 5 bases and J by 1 base, and 19 bases separated the two germline ends. The CDR3 is made up of 17 amino acids. Germline V gene data show CDR1 as SGHTA and CDR2 as FQGNSA. The CDR3 protein is CASSPSPMGGGTDTQYF. For the CDR3, the DNA is TGTGCCAGCAGCCCATCCCCCATGGGGGGCGGCACAGATACGCAGTATTTT.

The rearrangement links TRBV7-2 to TRBJ1-2, with 8 bases aligning to TRBD1. CDR1 and CDR2 from the germline V gene are SGHTA and FQGNSA. The CDR3 is 13 residues long. After removal of 4 bases from V and 8 bases from J, the junction contained 6 bases not matched to a gene. The CDR3 loop reads CASSYGQGRGYTF. The DNA of the CDR3 is TGTGCCAGCAGCTATGGACAGGGCCGAGGCTACACCTTC.

V gene TRBV11-2 combines with J gene TRBJ2-3; 8 nucleotides align to TRBD2. The germline gives CDR1 SGHAT, CDR2 FQNNGV. V lost 5 bases to trimming and J lost 1 base; unmatched junction nucleotides: 2. The length of the CDR3 is 14 residues. The CDR3 sequence: CASSISGGTDTQYF. The CDR3, as DNA: TGTGCCAGCAGCATTAGCGGGGGCACAGATACGCAGTATTTT.

Concerning this clone: This CDR3 is also generated by other DNA sequences in the sample. The chain couples TRBV4-3 to TRBJ1-4; 7 nucleotides agree with TRBD1. Germline trimming cut 0 bases from V and 8 bases from J; bases unmatched to any gene: 6. Looked up from germline, CDR1 is LGHNA and CDR2 is YSLEER. The length of the CDR3 is 15 residues. CDR3: CASSQDTGVREKLFF. CDR3 bases: TGCGCCAGCAGCCAAGATACAGGGGTTCGGGAAAAACTGTTTTTT.

V gene TRBV5-1 combines with J gene TRBJ1-3; perhaps TRBD1 as D (6 bases). Germline V gene lookup returns CDR1 SGHRS and CDR2 YFSETQ. Trimming removed 3 bases from V and 8 bases from J, with 18 bases in between. There are 15 residues in the CDR3. CDR3: CASSWGTAGVDTIYF. In DNA, the CDR3 is TGCGCCAGCAGCTGGGGGACGGCAGGGGTGGACACCATATATTTT.

The sample holds one count of this clone. The V call is TRBV6-1, the J call TRBJ1-1; maybe TRBD1 (5 bases). Germline CDR1 is MNHNS and CDR2 is SASEGT. Trimming stripped 2 bases from V and 10 bases from J, with 14 bases between. This CDR3 comprises 13 residues. Here the CDR3 reads CASSETGRDPAFF. CDR3 nucleotides: TGTGCCAGCAGTGAAACTGGCAGGGACCCAGCTTTCTTT.

This clone appeared a few times. This rearrangement joins TRBV19 to TRBJ2-2; 7 bases are a match to TRBD1. Losses at the gene ends were 3 bases for V and 4 bases for J; bases not matched to a gene: 8. Germline V CDR1 and CDR2: LNHDA, SQIVND (reference sequence). CDR3 length equals 16 residues. CDR3 sequence (DNA): TGTGCCAGTAGTATGTGGGGACAGCCGTCCACCGGGGAGCTGTTTTTT. It translates to CASSMWGQPSTGELFF.

V usage is TRBV7-9 and J usage is TRBJ2-7; TRBD2 matches 12 bases. Unmatched junction bases numbered 8, after V lost 5 bases and J lost 6 bases. This CDR3 spans 15 amino acids. The V gene's germline CDR1 is SEHNR and CDR2 FQNEAQ (reference sequence). This chain's CDR3 is CASSQRTSGESEQYF. In DNA, the CDR3 is TGTGCCAGCAGCCAAAGGACTAGCGGGGAAAGCGAGCAGTACTTC.

The chain uses TRBV10-2 and TRBJ1-1; D unclear. Germline V gene lookup returns CDR1 WSHSY and CDR2 SAAADI. The CDR3 contains 13 residues. Between the trimmed V and J ends, which lost 7 bases and 3 bases, there was a span of 12 bases. In DNA, the CDR3 is TGCGCCAGCAAGATGGCAGAGCACACTGAAGCTTTCTTT. Its translation is CASKMAEHTEAFF.

The chain couples TRBV6-6 to TRBJ2-1; 7 bases are shared with TRBD1. Germline assignment: CDR1 MNHNY and CDR2 SVGAGI (reference sequence). The CDR3 covers 9 residues. Written as DNA, the CDR3 is TGTGGGACAGGCAATGAGCAGTTCTTC. Its protein product is CGTGNEQFF.

A single count supports this clone. The V call is TRBV27, the J call TRBJ2-1; D remains ambiguous. Trimming pared 2 bases from V and 4 bases from J, leaving 3 bases between. This CDR3 is 12 amino acids long. Germline assignment: CDR1 MNHEY and CDR2 SMNVEV (reference sequence). Here the CDR3 reads CASSLRYNEQFF. CDR3 bases: TGTGCCAGCAGTTTACGGTACAATGAGCAGTTCTTC.

The chain joins TRBV6-5 to TRBJ2-2; TRBD2 might be the D (6 bases). In germline, CDR1 is MNHEY, CDR2 SVGAGI. The V gene lost 0 bases and the J gene lost 6 bases, with 8 bases spanning the gap. CDR3 length equals 14 residues. CDR3 sequence: CASSYSWGAGELFF. The DNA for the CDR3 is TGTGCCAGCAGTTACTCGTGGGGGGCCGGGGAGCTGTTTTTT.

This sequence joins TRBV30 and TRBJ1-5, with D possibly being TRBD1 (5 bases). CDR3 length: 15 residues. The V end was cut by 5 bases, the J end by 4 bases, with 18 bases between. Per the germline V gene, CDR1 is GTSNPN and CDR2 is SVGIG (reference sequence). Written as DNA, the CDR3 is TGTGCCTGGTTACCCCCCGGGGGGGATAATCAGCCCCAGCATTTT. It is translated as CAWLPPGGDNQPQHF.

The rearrangement links TRBV7-9 to TRBJ2-7; 7 nucleotides line up with TRBD1. The germline V gene encodes CDR1 SEHNR and CDR2 FQNEAQ (reference sequence). V lost 5 bases to trimming and J lost 3 bases; unmatched junction nucleotides: 4. The CDR3 totals 13 residues. This CDR3 is CASSPRGIYEQYF. Written as DNA, the CDR3 is TGTGCCAGCAGCCCCAGGGGGATCTACGAGCAGTACTTC.

This clone was counted a few times. This chain uses TRBV5-6 with TRBJ1-2; TRBD1 is a possible D gene (6 bases). Looked up from germline, CDR1 is SGHDT and CDR2 is YYEEEE. The CDR3 is 14 residues long. V lost 0 bases to trimming and J lost 0 bases, with 6 bases between them. CDR3 region: CASSLDRANYGYTF. The CDR3 coding sequence is TGTGCCAGCAGCTTGGACAGGGCTAACTATGGCTACACCTTC.

The V call is TRBV20-1, the J call TRBJ2-5, with D possibly being TRBD2 (6 bases). V lost 7 bases and J lost 0, with 6 bases in between. Germline values: CDR1 DFQATT, CDR2 SNEGSKA (reference sequence). This CDR3 contains 11 residues. CDR3 sequence reads: CSGGDQETQYF. CDR3 nucleotide sequence: TGCAGTGGGGGGGACCAAGAGACCCAGTACTTC.

The rearrangement uses TRBV19 and TRBJ2-1, with TRBD2 matching 11 bases. Germline loops: CDR1 LNHDA, CDR2 SQIVND (reference sequence). CDR3 size: 15 residues. J was trimmed by 5 bases and V by 7 bases; bases with no gene match: 7. CDR3 DNA sequence: TGTGCCAGTACCTTACTAGCGGGGGCCGACAATGAGCAGTTCTTC. This gives the protein CASTLLAGADNEQFF. Drawing the rest from reference TRBV19 and TRBJ2-1, the complete variable domain is DGGITQSPKYLFRKEGQNVTLSCEQNLNHDAMYWYRQDPGQGLRLIYYSQIVNDFQKGDIAEGYSVSREKKESFPLTVTSAQKNPTAFYLCASTLLAGADNEQFFGPGTRLTVL.

The V and J genes are TRBV9 and TRBJ1-1; D ambiguous. V lost 3 bases to trimming and J lost 4 bases, with 13 bases between them. The CDR3 sequence is 14 residues long. Germline V gene sequence: CDR1 SGDLS, CDR2 YYNGEE. CDR3: CASSASVKGTEAFF. CDR3 nucleotides: TGTGCCAGCAGCGCATCAGTTAAGGGCACTGAAGCTTTCTTT.

This clone was seen only a few times. The chain joins TRBV10-3 to TRBJ1-4; 7 bases map to TRBD1. CDR1 is ENHRY and CDR2 is SYGVKD in the germline V gene. V gave up 4 bases and J gave up 5 bases; unmatched junction bases: 4. The CDR3 extends over 14 amino acids. CDR3 DNA: TGTGCCATCAGTGGACAGGGCCAAAATGAAAAACTGTTTTTT. It encodes CAISGQGQNEKLFF.

This chain uses TRBV19 with TRBJ1-2; the D is unclear. Germline V gene sequence: CDR1 LNHDA, CDR2 SQIVND (reference sequence). V was cut by 3 bases and J by 7 bases, with 18 bases left in between. This CDR3 has 15 residues. CDR3 coding DNA: TGTGCCAGTAGTATTACGACACCTCGCTTTGGTGGCTACACCTTC. Protein: CASSITTPRFGGYTF.

The rearrangement links TRBV10-3 to TRBJ1-1, with TRBD1 matching 7 bases. The CDR3 loop spans 13 amino acids. The germline CDR1 and CDR2 sequences are ENHRY and SYGVKD. After removal of 0 bases from V and 5 bases from J, the junction contained 0 bases not matched to a gene. Written as DNA, the CDR3 is TGTGCCATCAGTGAGTCGGACAGGACTGAAGCTTTCTTT. Its translation: CAISESDRTEAFF.

The chain has TRBV7-2 and TRBJ2-3; 9 nucleotides agree with TRBD2. Germline V gives CDR1 SGHTA, CDR2 FQGNSA. Trimming removed 1 base from V and 2 bases from J; junction bases left unmatched: 4. This CDR3 is built from 16 residues. Here the CDR3 reads CASSLVLAGPTDTQYF. CDR3 in DNA: TGTGCCAGCAGCTTAGTTCTAGCGGGGCCCACAGATACGCAGTATTTT.

V usage is TRBV6-1 and J usage is TRBJ1-4; TRBD1 matches 10 bases. J was trimmed by 8 bases and V by 6 bases; bases with no gene match: 9. CDR3 length: 15 residues. Per the germline V gene, CDR1 is MNHNS and CDR2 is SASEGT. CDR3 region: CASRKPGQGSEKLFF. The DNA of the CDR3 is TGTGCCAGCAGGAAACCGGGACAGGGGTCCGAAAAACTGTTTTTT.

In the case of this clone: One junction end does not reproduce the germline sequence, and a read error may be involved. The chain links TRBV6-6 to TRBJ2-1; 11 bases match TRBD2. CDR1 is MNHNY, CDR2 SVGAGI, per germline (reference sequence). The CDR3 sequence is 14 residues long. In DNA, the CDR3 is TGTGCCCGCAGTTTAGCGGGGGGGCCGGCGGAGCAGTTCTTC. Translated: CARSLAGGPAEQFF.

J is TRBJ2-2 and V is TRBV6-5, with 9 bases identical to TRBD1. The CDR3 has 15 amino acids. Germline CDR1 MNHEY, CDR2 SVGAGI. The trim removed 5 bases at V and 3 bases at J, leaving 4 bases unmatched. The DNA for the CDR3 is TGTGCCAGCAGTCGGGACAGGGTAGACACCGGGGAGCTGTTTTTT. Encoded protein: CASSRDRVDTGELFF.

J is TRBJ1-6 and V is TRBV5-5; tentatively, D is TRBD1 (5 bases). From germline, CDR1 is SGHKS and CDR2 YYEKEE (reference sequence). V was trimmed by 5 bases and J by 4 bases, leaving 16 bases between them. The CDR3 is 16 amino acids. Here the CDR3 reads CASRLGATDYNSPLHF. CDR3 nucleotides: TGTGCCAGCAGGTTAGGGGCAACCGATTATAATTCACCCCTCCACTTT.

This chain joins TRBV7-2 and TRBJ1-1, with a tentative D call TRBD1 (6 bases). V was shortened by 1 base and J by 5 bases, with 8 bases between the two germline ends. The CDR3 runs 13 residues. The V gene's germline CDR1 is SGHTA and CDR2 FQGNSA. CDR3: CASSLGTGTEAFF. CDR3 coding DNA: TGTGCCAGCAGCTTAGGTACAGGGACTGAAGCTTTCTTT.